These T cell receptor beta chains were read from a single sample in a study of blood T cell repertoires in COVID-19. This table comes from immunoSEQ multiplex PCR, and its TCRdb copy is limited to in-frame clones, with some not included. Of more than 95,000 clones in the sample, more than 65% are singletons; the top ten hold 2% to 2.5%. Sequenced sample: peripheral blood. The receptors were sampled from a woman in her sixties or seventies with acute or convalescent COVID-19. CDR3s leave out the opening cysteine and the closing phenylalanine or tryptophan. The D gene is left open where the match is weak.

>-|TRBJ1-1|TRBV6-2/TRBV6-3
ASSDIQTGWPEAF
>TRBD2|TRBJ2-3|TRBV19
ASSIRGLAGPLDTDTQY
>TRBD2|TRBJ2-3|TRBV10-2
ASRSEAGVADTQY
>-|TRBJ1-2|TRBV7-8
ASSLGVTVNYGYT
>TRBD1|TRBJ1-2|TRBV19
ASSPSRDSLYGYT
>TRBD1|TRBJ1-6|TRBV13
ASSSTGVKGSYNSPLH
>-|TRBJ2-3|TRBV7-9
ASSLVLGADTQY
>-|TRBJ1-5|TRBV10-1
ASRIIGGNQPQH
>-|TRBJ2-3|TRBV10-3
AIRGGVTDTQY
>-|TRBJ2-3|TRBV6-5
ASRGSLPDTQY
>TRBD1|TRBJ1-2|TRBV27
ASSRQNRGFYGYT
>-|TRBJ2-2|TRBV5-6
ASSFGQFGELF
>TRBD2|TRBJ2-2|TRBV7-9
ASSLVRTSGAAGELF
>TRBD2|TRBJ2-7|TRBV28
ASTNSGVSSYEQY
>TRBD2|TRBJ2-1|TRBV14
ASSPIAGASYNEQF
>-|TRBJ1-2|TRBV6-5
ASRDGNYGYT
>-|TRBJ1-5|TRBV3-1/TRBV3-2
ASSNNGEGHQPQH
>-|TRBJ1-6|TRBV3-1/TRBV3-2
ASSQAGTSSPLH
>TRBD1|TRBJ1-1|TRBV27
ASSLNRGSHEAF
>TRBD1|TRBJ1-2|TRBV4-3
ASSQIGTGSYGYT
>-|TRBJ1-2|TRBV7-2
ASSFSPSIGFRGYT
>-|TRBJ2-1|TRBV4-3
ASSQDSNEQF
>TRBD2|TRBJ2-7|TRBV10-2
TSGRGESYEQY
>TRBD1|TRBJ1-6|TRBV25-1
ASQTGGGWNSPLH
>-|TRBJ1-1|TRBV9
ASSAQGTKAF
>TRBD1|TRBJ2-5|TRBV19
ASSPGTGAETQY
>-|TRBJ1-4|TRBV5-8
ASSPGGQSNEKLF
>TRBD1|TRBJ2-1|TRBV7-2
ASSLGWGQGGYNEQF
>TRBD1|TRBJ1-1|TRBV5-1
ASMLSTVGTGLNTEAF
>-|TRBJ1-4|TRBV5-1
ASSLDGGEANEKLF